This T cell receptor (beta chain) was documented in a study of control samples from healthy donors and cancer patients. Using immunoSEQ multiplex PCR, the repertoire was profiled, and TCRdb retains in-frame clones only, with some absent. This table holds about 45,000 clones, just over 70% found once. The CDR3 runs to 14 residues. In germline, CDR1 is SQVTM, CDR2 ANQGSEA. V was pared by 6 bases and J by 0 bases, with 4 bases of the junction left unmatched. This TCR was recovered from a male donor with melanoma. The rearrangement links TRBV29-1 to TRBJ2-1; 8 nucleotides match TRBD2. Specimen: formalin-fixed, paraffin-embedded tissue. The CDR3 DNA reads TGCAGCGTGGTAGCGGGAAGCTCCTACAATGAGCAGTTCTTC. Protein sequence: CSVVAGSSYNEQFF.